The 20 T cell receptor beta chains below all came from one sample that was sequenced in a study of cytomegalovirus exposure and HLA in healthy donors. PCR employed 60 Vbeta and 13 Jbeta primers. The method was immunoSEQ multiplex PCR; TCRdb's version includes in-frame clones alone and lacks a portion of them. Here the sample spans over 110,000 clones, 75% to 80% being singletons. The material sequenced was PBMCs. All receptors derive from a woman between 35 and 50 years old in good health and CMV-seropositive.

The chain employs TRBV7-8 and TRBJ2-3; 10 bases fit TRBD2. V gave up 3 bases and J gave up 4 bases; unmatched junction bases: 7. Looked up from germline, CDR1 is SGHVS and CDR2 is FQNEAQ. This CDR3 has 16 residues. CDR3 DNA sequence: TGTGCCAGCAGCTTTCTCCCTAGCGGGAGTTCAGATACGCAGTATTTT. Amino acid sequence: CASSFLPSGSSDTQYF. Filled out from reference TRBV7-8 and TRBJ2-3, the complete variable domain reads GAGVSQSPRYKVAKRGQDVALRCDPISGHVSLFWYQQALGQGPEFLTYFQNEAQLDKSGLPSDRFFAERPEGSVSTLKIQRTQQEDSAVYLCASSFLPSGSSDTQYFGPGTRLTVL.

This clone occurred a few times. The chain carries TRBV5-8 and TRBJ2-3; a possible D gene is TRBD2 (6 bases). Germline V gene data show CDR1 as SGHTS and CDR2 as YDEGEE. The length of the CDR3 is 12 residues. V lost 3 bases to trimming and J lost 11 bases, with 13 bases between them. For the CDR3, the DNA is TGTGCCAGCAGCTCCCGGGACTGGAAGCAGTATTTT. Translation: CASSSRDWKQYF.

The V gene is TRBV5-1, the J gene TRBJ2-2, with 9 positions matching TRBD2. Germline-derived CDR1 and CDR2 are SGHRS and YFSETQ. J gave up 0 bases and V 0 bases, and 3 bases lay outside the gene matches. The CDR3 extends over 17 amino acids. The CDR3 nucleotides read TGCGCCAGCAGCTTGGGATCTAGCGGGACGAACACCGGGGAGCTGTTTTTT. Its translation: CASSLGSSGTNTGELFF.

DNA of the CDR3: TGTGCCTGGGCTGGGACAGTTCTCCCTGAAGCTTTCTTT. Its translation: CAWAGTVLPEAFF. V is TRBV30 and J is TRBJ1-1; 7 bases line up with TRBD1. Germline trimming cut 5 bases from V and 6 bases from J; bases unmatched to any gene: 9. Germline V gene sequence: CDR1 GTSNPN, CDR2 SVGIG (reference sequence). There are 13 residues in the CDR3. Based on the CDR3 plus reference TRBV30 and TRBJ1-1, the full variable domain is SQTIHQWPATLVQPVGSPLSLECTVEGTSNPNLYWYRQAAGRGLQLLFYSVGIGQISSEVPQNLSASRPQDRQFILSSKKLLLSDSGFYLCAWAGTVLPEAFFGQGTRLTVV.

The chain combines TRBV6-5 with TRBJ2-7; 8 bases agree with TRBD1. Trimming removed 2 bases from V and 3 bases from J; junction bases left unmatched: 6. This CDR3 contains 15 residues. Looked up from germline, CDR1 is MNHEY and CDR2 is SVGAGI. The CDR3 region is CASSYMGQDLYEQYF. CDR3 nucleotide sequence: TGTGCCAGCAGTTACATGGGACAGGATCTCTACGAGCAGTACTTC.

The CDR3 reads CASSLGGGVGEQFF. The CDR3 nucleotides read TGTGCCAGCAGCTTGGGAGGTGGAGTTGGTGAGCAGTTCTTC. J is TRBJ2-1 and V is TRBV5-6; D is uncertain. Trimming took 0 bases from V and 9 from J, leaving 13 bases between them. Per the germline V gene, CDR1 is SGHDT and CDR2 is YYEEEE. The CDR3 loop spans 14 amino acids.

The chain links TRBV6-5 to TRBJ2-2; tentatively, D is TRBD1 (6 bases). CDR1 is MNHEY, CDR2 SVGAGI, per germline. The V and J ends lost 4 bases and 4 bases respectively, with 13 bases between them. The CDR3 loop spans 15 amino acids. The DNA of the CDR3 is TGTGCCAGCAGTTTTCAGGGGTGGGGCACCGGGGAGCTGTTTTTT. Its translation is CASSFQGWGTGELFF.

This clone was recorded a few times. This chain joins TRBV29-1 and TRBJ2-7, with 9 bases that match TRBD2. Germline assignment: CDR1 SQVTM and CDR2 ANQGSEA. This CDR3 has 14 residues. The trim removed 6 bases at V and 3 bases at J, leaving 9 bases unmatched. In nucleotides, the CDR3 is TGCAGCGTGGTCGCGGGAGGGAACATCTACGAGCAGTACTTC. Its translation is CSVVAGGNIYEQYF.

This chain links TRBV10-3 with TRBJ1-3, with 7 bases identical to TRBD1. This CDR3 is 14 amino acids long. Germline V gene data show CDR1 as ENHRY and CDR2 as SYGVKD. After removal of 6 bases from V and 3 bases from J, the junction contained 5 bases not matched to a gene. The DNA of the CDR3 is TGTGCCATCAGGACCGGGACAGATGGAAACACCATATATTTT. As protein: CAIRTGTDGNTIYF.

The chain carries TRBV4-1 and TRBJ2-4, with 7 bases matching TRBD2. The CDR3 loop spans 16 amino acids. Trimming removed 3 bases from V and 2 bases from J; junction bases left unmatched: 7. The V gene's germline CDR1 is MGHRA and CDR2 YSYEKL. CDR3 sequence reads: CASSQKEGGTKNIQYF. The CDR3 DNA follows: TGCGCCAGCAGCCAGAAGGAGGGAGGGACCAAAAACATTCAGTACTTC.

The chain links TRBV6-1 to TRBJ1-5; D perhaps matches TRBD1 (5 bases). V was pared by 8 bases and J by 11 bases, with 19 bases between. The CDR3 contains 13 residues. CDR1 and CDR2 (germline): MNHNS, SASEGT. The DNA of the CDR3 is TGTGCCAGCCGACAAGGGGTGGTCGAAGCCCAGCATTTT. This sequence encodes CASRQGVVEAQHF.

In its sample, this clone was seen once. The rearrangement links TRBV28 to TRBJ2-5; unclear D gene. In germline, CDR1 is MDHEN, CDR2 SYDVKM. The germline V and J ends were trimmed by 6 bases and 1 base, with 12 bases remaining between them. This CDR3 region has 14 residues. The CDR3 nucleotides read TGTGCCAGCAGACACTCTCCGGGCCAAGAGACCCAGTACTTC. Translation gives CASRHSPGQETQYF. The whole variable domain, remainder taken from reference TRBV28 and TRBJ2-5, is DVKVTQSSRYLVKRTGEKVFLECVQDMDHENMFWYRQDPGLGLRLIYFSYDVKMKEKGDIPEGYSVSREKKERFSLILESASTNQTSMYLCASRHSPGQETQYFGPGTRLLVL.

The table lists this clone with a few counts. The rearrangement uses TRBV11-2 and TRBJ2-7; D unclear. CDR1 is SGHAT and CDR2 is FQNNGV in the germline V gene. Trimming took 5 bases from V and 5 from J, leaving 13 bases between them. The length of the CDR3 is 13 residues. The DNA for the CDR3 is TGTGCCAGCAGCCCGCCAGACCGGGACGAGCAGTACTTC. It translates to CASSPPDRDEQYF.

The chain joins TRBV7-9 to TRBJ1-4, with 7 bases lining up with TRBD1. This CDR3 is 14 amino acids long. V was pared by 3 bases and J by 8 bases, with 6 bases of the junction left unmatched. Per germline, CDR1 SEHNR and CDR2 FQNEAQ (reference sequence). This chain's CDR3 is CASSFGTGVEKLFF. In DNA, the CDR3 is TGTGCCAGCAGCTTCGGAACAGGGGTAGAAAAACTGTTTTTT. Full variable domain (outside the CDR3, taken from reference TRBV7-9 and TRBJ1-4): DTGVSQNPRHKITKRGQNVTFRCDPISEHNRLYWYRQTLGQGPEFLTYFQNEAQLEKSRLLSDRFSAERPKGSFSTLEIQRTEQGDSAMYLCASSFGTGVEKLFFGSGTQLSVL.

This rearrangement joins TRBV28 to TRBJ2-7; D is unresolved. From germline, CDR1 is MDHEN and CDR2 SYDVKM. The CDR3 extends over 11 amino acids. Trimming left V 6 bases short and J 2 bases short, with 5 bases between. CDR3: CASSSPYEQYF. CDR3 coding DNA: TGTGCCAGCAGCTCCCCCTACGAGCAGTACTTC.

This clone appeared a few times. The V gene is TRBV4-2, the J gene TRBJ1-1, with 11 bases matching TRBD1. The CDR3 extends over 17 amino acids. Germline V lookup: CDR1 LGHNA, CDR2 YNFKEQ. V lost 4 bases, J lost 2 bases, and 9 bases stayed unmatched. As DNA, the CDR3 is TGTGCCAGCAGCCGAGGACAGGGGGCGGACATAAACACTGAAGCTTTCTTT. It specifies CASSRGQGADINTEAFF.

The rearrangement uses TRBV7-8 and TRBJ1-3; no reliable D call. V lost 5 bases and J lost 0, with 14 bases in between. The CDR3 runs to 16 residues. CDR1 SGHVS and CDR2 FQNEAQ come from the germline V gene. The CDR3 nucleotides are TGTGCCAGCAGCAGTACTCAATTGCCCTCTGGAAACACCATATATTTT. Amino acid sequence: CASSSTQLPSGNTIYF.

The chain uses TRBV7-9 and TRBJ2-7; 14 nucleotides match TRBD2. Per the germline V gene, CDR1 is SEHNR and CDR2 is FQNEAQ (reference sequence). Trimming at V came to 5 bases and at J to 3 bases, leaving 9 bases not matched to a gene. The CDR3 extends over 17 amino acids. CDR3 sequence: CASSTYPGLAGDYEQYF. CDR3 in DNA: TGTGCCAGCAGCACTTACCCGGGACTAGCGGGGGACTACGAGCAGTACTTC.

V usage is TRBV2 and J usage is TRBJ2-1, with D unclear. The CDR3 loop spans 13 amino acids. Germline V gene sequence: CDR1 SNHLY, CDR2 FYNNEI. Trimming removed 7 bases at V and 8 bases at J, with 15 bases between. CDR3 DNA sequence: TGTGCCAGCATCCGCGGCGCGCTTTATGAGCAGTTCTTC. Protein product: CASIRGALYEQFF.

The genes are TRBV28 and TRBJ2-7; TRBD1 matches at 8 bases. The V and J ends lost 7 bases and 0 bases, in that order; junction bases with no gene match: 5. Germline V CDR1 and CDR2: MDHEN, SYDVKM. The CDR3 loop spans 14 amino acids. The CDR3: CASIRTGGSYEQYF. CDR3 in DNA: TGTGCCAGCATCCGTACAGGGGGCTCCTACGAGCAGTACTTC.